This passage covers 15 T cell receptor beta chains from one sample sequenced in a study of T cell responses to AZD1222 COVID-19 vaccine. Profiling relied on immunoSEQ multiplex PCR, and the TCRdb table lists in-frame clones only, not all of them. The repertoire has about 130,000 clones, about 93% of them found once; the top ten carry approximately 6.9%. The source material was peripheral blood, sampled 28 days after the second AZD1222 dose. The receptors shown here come from an adult who received the AZD1222 COVID-19 vaccine.

The chain carries TRBV29-1 and TRBJ1-1, with D perhaps matching TRBD1 (6 bases). The CDR3 covers 14 residues. With 4 bases removed from V and 7 bases from J, the gap between germline ends came to 19 bases. Germline V gene data show CDR1 as SQVTM and CDR2 as ANQGSEA. The CDR3: CSVVGYREFGEAFF. The CDR3 coding sequence is TGCAGCGTTGTTGGCTACAGGGAATTTGGTGAAGCTTTCTTT.

The V gene is TRBV15, the J gene TRBJ1-1; D is undetermined. This CDR3 spans 15 amino acids. CDR1 and CDR2 (germline): LNHNV, YYDKDF (reference sequence). V lost 1 base and J lost 1, with 10 bases in between. The CDR3 nucleotides are TGTGCCACCAGCAGAGGTGGGCATGCGAACACTGAAGCTTTCTTT. It is translated as CATSRGGHANTEAFF.

This sequence joins TRBV5-5 and TRBJ1-1; D gene ambiguous. V was cut by 4 bases and J by 0 bases, with 16 bases left in between. The V gene's germline CDR1 is SGHKS and CDR2 YYEKEE (reference sequence). The CDR3 length is 16 residues. CDR3 coding DNA: TGTGCCAGCAGCCCGGACGCCTCGCGATTGAACACTGAAGCTTTCTTT. This codes for CASSPDASRLNTEAFF.

This chain links TRBV30 with TRBJ1-2; D may be TRBD1 (5 bases). CDR3 length: 13 amino acids. Germline V gene lookup returns CDR1 GTSNPN and CDR2 SVGIG (reference sequence). The V and J ends lost 5 bases and 3 bases respectively, with 13 bases between them. The CDR3 region is CAWSDIYDYGYTF. CDR3 nucleotides: TGTGCCTGGTCGGACATCTATGACTATGGCTACACCTTC.

This clone was seen only once. The chain combines TRBV10-3 with TRBJ1-5, with TRBD1 matching over 8 bases. Germline V gene data show CDR1 as ENHRY and CDR2 as SYGVKD. The length of the CDR3 is 15 residues. Trimming removed 2 bases from V and 5 bases from J; junction bases left unmatched: 5. The CDR3 here is CAISEPGQGDQPQHF. CDR3 DNA sequence: TGTGCCATCAGTGAGCCCGGACAGGGCGATCAGCCCCAGCATTTT.

This chain connects TRBV10-3 to TRBJ1-1, with TRBD1 identical over 9 bases. J was trimmed by 4 bases and V by 5 bases; bases with no gene match: 5. The CDR3 runs 14 residues. Per the germline V gene, CDR1 is ENHRY and CDR2 is SYGVKD. As DNA, the CDR3 is TGTGCCATCAGTTGGACAGGGGTGTCCACTGAAGCTTTCTTT. Translated: CAISWTGVSTEAFF.

The chain combines TRBV7-2 with TRBJ2-4; the D call may be TRBD1 or TRBD2 (8 bases each). There are 15 residues in the CDR3. V lost 3 bases to trimming and J lost 4 bases, with 13 bases between them. Germline V gene data show CDR1 as SGHTA and CDR2 as FQGNSA. CDR3 sequence (DNA): TGTGCCAGCAGCTTTAGCGGGACAGGAAAAAACATTCAGTACTTC. Translated: CASSFSGTGKNIQYF.

The V call is TRBV12-3 or TRBV12-4, the J call TRBJ1-2; D uncertain. Trimming pared 3 bases from V and 1 base from J, leaving 6 bases between. The CDR3 is made up of 13 amino acids. The CDR3 DNA reads TGTGCCAGCAGTTTGGGCAGTAACTATGGCTACACCTTC. Translated, it gives CASSLGSNYGYTF.

This chain joins TRBV25-1 and TRBJ1-4, with D tentatively TRBD1 (5 bases). V was trimmed by 3 bases and J by 5 bases, leaving 16 bases between them. CDR1 and CDR2 (germline): MGHDK, SYGVNS. CDR3 length: 16 residues. The CDR3, as DNA: TGTGCCAGCAGTGAGCTGCTAGGGACGGCCAATGAAAAACTGTTTTTT. It specifies CASSELLGTANEKLFF. The complete variable domain, with remaining parts taken from reference TRBV25-1 and TRBJ1-4, reads EADIYQTPRYLVIGTGKKITLECSQTMGHDKMYWYQQDPGMELHLIHYSYGVNSTEKGDLSSESTVSRIRTEHFPLTLESARPSHTSQYLCASSELLGTANEKLFFGSGTQLSVL.

This clone was counted a few times. The chain carries TRBV5-1 and TRBJ2-7; weak D call: TRBD1 (5 bases). Trimming pared 2 bases from V and 5 bases from J, leaving 14 bases between. Per the germline V gene, CDR1 is SGHRS and CDR2 is YFSETQ. This CDR3 spans 14 amino acids. CDR3: CASSFQGRSDEQYF. The CDR3 nucleotides are TGCGCCAGCAGCTTTCAGGGTAGGAGTGACGAGCAGTACTTC.

This clone was detected once. Relative to the germline gene, one junction end is altered; a read error may explain this. J is TRBJ1-1 and V is TRBV6-5; D uncertain. The CDR3 is 11 amino acids. The germline CDR1 and CDR2 sequences are MNHEY and SVGAGI. As DNA, the CDR3 is TGTGCCAGCAGTGACTCGGGTGAAGCTTTCTTT. Translation: CASSDSGEAFF.

This clone was seen once. The rearrangement joins TRBV5-6 to TRBJ2-1, with D unresolved. Trimming shortened V by 3 bases and J by 4 bases, and 17 bases separated the two germline ends. This CDR3 spans 16 amino acids. Germline CDR1 is SGHDT and CDR2 is YYEEEE. The CDR3 region is CASSSLMAVPYNEQFF. The CDR3 DNA follows: TGTGCCAGCAGCTCGCTGATGGCAGTGCCTTACAATGAGCAGTTCTTC.

The chain couples TRBV2 to TRBJ1-1, with a tentative D call TRBD1 (6 bases). The CDR3 is 15 residues long. Germline lookup yields CDR1 SNHLY and CDR2 FYNNEI. Deletions cut 4 bases from V and 2 bases from J, with 14 bases between. Here the CDR3 DNA reads TGTGCCAGCAGTGTTCAGGGGAGTATAAACACTGAAGCTTTCTTT. As protein: CASSVQGSINTEAFF.

This chain uses TRBV24-1 with TRBJ1-5; weak D call: TRBD1 (5 bases). This CDR3 contains 14 residues. Per germline, CDR1 KGHDR and CDR2 SFDVKD. The V end lost 5 bases, the J end lost 0 bases, and 7 bases lay between the germline ends. In DNA form, the CDR3 reads TGTGCCACCAGTGGGACAAATAGCAATCAGCCCCAGCATTTT. Translation: CATSGTNSNQPQHF.

This clone was recorded once. The chain is built from TRBV6-6 and TRBJ1-1; D ambiguous. Germline assignment: CDR1 MNHNY and CDR2 SVGAGI (reference sequence). This CDR3 is built from 13 residues. V was shortened by 7 bases and J by 4 bases, with 13 bases between the two germline ends. The CDR3 region is CASNGDSGTEAFF. The CDR3 region has the DNA TGTGCCAGCAATGGTGACTCAGGCACTGAAGCTTTCTTT.